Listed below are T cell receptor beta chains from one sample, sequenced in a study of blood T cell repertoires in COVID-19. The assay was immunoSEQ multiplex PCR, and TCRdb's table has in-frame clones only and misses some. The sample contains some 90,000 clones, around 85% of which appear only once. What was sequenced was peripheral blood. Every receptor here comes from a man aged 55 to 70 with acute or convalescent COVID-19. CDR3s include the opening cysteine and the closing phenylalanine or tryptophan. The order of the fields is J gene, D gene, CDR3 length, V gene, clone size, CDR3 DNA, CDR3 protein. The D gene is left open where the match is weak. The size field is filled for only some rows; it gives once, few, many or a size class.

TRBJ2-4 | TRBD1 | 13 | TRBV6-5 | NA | TGTGCCAGCAGGGCCGGACAGGGAAACATTCAGTACTTC | CASRAGQGNIQYF
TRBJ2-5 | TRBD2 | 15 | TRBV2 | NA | TGTGCCAGCAGTGCGGCTAGCGGGATAGGAGAGACCCAGTACTTC | CASSAASGIGETQYF
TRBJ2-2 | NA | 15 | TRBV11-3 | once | TGTGCCAGCAGCTTAACACATCGAAGCACCGGGGAGCTGTTTTTT | CASSLTHRSTGELFF
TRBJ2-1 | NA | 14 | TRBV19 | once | TGTGCCAGTTCTAGCGAGAGCTCCTACAATGAGCAGTTCTTC | CASSSESSYNEQFF
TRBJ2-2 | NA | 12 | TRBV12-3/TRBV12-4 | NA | TGTGCCAGCAGTTTAAGGGGCGGGGAGCTGTTTTTT | CASSLRGGELFF
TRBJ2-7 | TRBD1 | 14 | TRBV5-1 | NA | TGCGCCAGCAGCTTGGACGGACAGGGCGGCGAGCAGTACTTC | CASSLDGQGGEQYF
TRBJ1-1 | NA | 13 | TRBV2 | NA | TGTGCCAGCATACAAACAGCGAACACTGAAGCTTTCTTT | CASIQTANTEAFF
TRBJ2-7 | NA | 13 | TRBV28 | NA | TGTGCCAGCAGTTTAGGGACATCCTACGAGCAGTACTTC | CASSLGTSYEQYF
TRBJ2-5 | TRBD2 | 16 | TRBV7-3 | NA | TGTGCCAGCAGCTCCACGGGACTAGCGGGGGAAGAGACCCAGTACTTC | CASSSTGLAGEETQYF
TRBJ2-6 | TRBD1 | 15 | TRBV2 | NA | TGTGCCAGTGGACAGGGGGCTTCTGGGGCCAACGTCCTGACTTTC | CASGQGASGANVLTF
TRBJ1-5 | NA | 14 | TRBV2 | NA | TGTGCCAGCAGTGTCCAGGGTTCCAATCAGCCCCAGCATTTT | CASSVQGSNQPQHF
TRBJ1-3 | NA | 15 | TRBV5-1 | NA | TGCGCCAGCAGCGCAGGACTCCCTGCGGGAAACACCATATATTTT | CASSAGLPAGNTIYF
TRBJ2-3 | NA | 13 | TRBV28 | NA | TGTGCCACCGAAGCCCAGGGGACAGATACGCAGTATTTT | CATEAQGTDTQYF
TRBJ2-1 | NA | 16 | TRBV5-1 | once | TGCGCCAGCAGCTTGGCCATAGTAGGGAGCGACGATGAGCAGTTCTTC | CASSLAIVGSDDEQFF
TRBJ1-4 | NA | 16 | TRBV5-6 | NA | TGTGCCAGCAGCTTGGGTTGGAGGACAACTAATGAAAAACTGTTTTTT | CASSLGWRTTNEKLFF
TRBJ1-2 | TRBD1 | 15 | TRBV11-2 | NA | TGTGCCAGCAGCGGCCGGACAGGAAATCTCTATGGCTACACCTTC | CASSGRTGNLYGYTF
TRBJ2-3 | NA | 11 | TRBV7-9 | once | TGTGCCAGCAGTCCAGCAGATACGCAGTATTTT | CASSPADTQYF
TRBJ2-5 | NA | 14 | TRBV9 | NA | TGTGCCAGCAGCCCAAACGCGGGGAAAGAGACCCAGTACTTC | CASSPNAGKETQYF
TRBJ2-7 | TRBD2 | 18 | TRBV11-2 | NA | TGTGCCAGCAGCTTAGTTTCTAGCGGGGTTCGGAGCTCCTACGAGCAGTACTTC | CASSLVSSGVRSSYEQYF
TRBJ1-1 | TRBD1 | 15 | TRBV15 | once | TGTGCCACCAGCAGGATCGGGACAGGGCTCACTGAAGCTTTCTTT | CATSRIGTGLTEAFF
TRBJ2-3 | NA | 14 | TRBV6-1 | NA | TGTGCCAGCAGTGAAGGGGCGGGTGCTGATACGCAGTATTTT | CASSEGAGADTQYF
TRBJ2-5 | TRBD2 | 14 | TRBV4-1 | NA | TGCGCCAGTAGAGCGGGAGTGGGCGGAGAGACCCAGTACTTC | CASRAGVGGETQYF
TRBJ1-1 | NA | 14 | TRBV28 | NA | TGTGCCAGCAGGTCCCAGGGACTTAACACTGAAGCTTTCTTT | CASRSQGLNTEAFF
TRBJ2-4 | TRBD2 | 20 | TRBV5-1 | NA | TGCGCCAGCAGCTTGGGTTACGGGACTAGCGGATACCTAGCCAAAAACATTCAGTACTTC | CASSLGYGTSGYLAKNIQYF
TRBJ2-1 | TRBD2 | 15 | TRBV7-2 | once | TGTGCCAGCAGCTTTCCACTAGCGGGAACCAATGAGCAGTTCTTC | CASSFPLAGTNEQFF
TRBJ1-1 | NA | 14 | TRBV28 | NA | TGTGCCAGCAGTTTTTTTGAGACTCTTATTGAAGCTTTCTTT | CASSFFETLIEAFF
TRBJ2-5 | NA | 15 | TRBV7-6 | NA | TGTGCCAGCAGCTTAGCACCAGGGGCCCCGGAGACCCAGTACTTC | CASSLAPGAPETQYF
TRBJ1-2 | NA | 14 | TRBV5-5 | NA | TGTGCCAGCAGCTTGGAACGGGGAAACTATGGCTACACCTTC | CASSLERGNYGYTF
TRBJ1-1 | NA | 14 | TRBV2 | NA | TGTGCCAGCACCTCTAATCCCCGAAACACTGAAGCTTTCTTT | CASTSNPRNTEAFF
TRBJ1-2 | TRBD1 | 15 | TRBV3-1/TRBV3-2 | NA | TGTGCCAGCAGCCAACGGTCAGGGGGCGCAGGGGGCTACACCTTC | CASSQRSGGAGGYTF
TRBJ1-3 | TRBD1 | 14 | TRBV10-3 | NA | TGTGCCATCAGGAGAGACAGGGGGGGAAACACCATATATTTT | CAIRRDRGGNTIYF
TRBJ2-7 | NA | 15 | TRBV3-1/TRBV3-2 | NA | TGTGCCAGCAGCCAAGTCGGGCGGGTTACCTACGAGCAGTACTTC | CASSQVGRVTYEQYF
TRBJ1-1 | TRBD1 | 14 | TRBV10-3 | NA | TGTGCCATCAGTGAAACAGGGGATCGGACTGAAGCTTTCTTT | CAISETGDRTEAFF
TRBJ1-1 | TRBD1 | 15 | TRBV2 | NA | TGTGCCAGCAGGGGGACAGGGGCGCCTAACACTGAAGCTTTCTTT | CASRGTGAPNTEAFF
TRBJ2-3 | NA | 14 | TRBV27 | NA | TGTGCCAGCAGTTTGGAGGGACTCTGGGATACGCAGTATTTT | CASSLEGLWDTQYF
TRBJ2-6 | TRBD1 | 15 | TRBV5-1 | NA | TGCGCCAGCAGCACCGGACAGGCTGGGGCCAACGTCCTGACTTTC | CASSTGQAGANVLTF
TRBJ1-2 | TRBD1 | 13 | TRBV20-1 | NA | TGCAGTGCTAGTGAAGACAGGGACTATGGCTACACCTTC | CSASEDRDYGYTF
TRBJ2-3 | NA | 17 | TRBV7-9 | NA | TGTGCCAGCAGCTTATTGGGCGCGCGACCTAGCACAGATACGCAGTATTTT | CASSLLGARPSTDTQYF
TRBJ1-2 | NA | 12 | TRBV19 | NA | TGTGCCAGTAGTATTGAGAAAATGGGCTACACCTTC | CASSIEKMGYTF
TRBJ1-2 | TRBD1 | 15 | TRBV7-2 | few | TGTGCCAGCAGCCTACAGCGGACAGGGGAGAATGGCTACACCTTC | CASSLQRTGENGYTF
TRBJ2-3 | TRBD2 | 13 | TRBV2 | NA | TGTGCCAGCAGTGAGGGGGGGGTCGATACGCAGTATTTT | CASSEGGVDTQYF
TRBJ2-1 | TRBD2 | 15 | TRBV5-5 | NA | TGTGCCAGCAGCTTGGGGGACTATAACTACAATGAGCAGTTCTTC | CASSLGDYNYNEQFF
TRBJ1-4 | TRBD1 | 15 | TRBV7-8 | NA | TGTGCCAGCAGTTTGGGGGGACAGGGTCGGGAAAAACTGTTTTTT | CASSLGGQGREKLFF
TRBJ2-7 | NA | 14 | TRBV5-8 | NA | TGTGCCAGCGCCAGGGGCGGAGGTGTTTACGAGCAGTACTTC | CASARGGGVYEQYF
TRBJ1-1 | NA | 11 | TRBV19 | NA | TGTGCCAGTAGGCGGGGGGTAAGGGCTTTCTTT | CASRRGVRAFF
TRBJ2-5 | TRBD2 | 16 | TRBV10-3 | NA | TGTGCCATCAAGGGGTCTAGCGGGAGGATATGGGAGACCCAGTACTTC | CAIKGSSGRIWETQYF
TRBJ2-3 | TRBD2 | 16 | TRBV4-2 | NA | TGTGCCAGCAGCCAAGAGGCTAGCGGGAGTGCAGATACGCAGTATTTT | CASSQEASGSADTQYF
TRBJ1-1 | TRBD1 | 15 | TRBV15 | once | TGTGCCACCAGCTCAGACAGGGATCGGAACACTGAAGCTTTCTTT | CATSSDRDRNTEAFF